This paragraph covers one TCR beta chain sequence. The data belong to a study of blood T cell repertoires in COVID-19. Background on the study: COVID-19 samples from acute and convalescent phases originated in the United States, Italy and Spain.

Clones were sequenced by immunoSEQ multiplex PCR, and TCRdb holds only the in-frame ones, with some missing. Seen here are about 140,000 clones, more than 75% observed once, and the top ten hold over 9.5%. The CDR3 runs 16 residues. CDR1 and CDR2 (germline): SGHRS, YFSETQ. The junction had 3 bases not matched to a gene; V was cut back by 0 bases and J by 0 bases. Sequenced sample: peripheral blood. The rearrangement links TRBV5-1 to TRBJ2-7, with 10 positions matching TRBD1. The receptor was isolated from a man between 60 and 75 years old who had recovered from COVID-19. The CDR3 region is CASSLGDRGSSYEQYF. The CDR3, as DNA: TGCGCCAGCAGCTTGGGGGACAGGGGAAGCTCCTACGAGCAGTACTTC.